Below, one T cell receptor (beta chain) is given with its context. The data derive from a study of blood T cell repertoires in COVID-19. Trimming stripped 5 bases from V and 0 bases from J, with 13 bases between. Germline V CDR1 and CDR2: SGHTA, FQGTGA. CDR3 length: 15 residues. TCRdb's copy holds only in-frame clones and misses some; the assay was immunoSEQ multiplex PCR. The sample lists 150,000 or so clones, around nine tenths occurring once. Sequenced material: peripheral blood. The receptor was derived from a human donor in a cohort sampled during active COVID-19. The chain has TRBV7-3 and TRBJ1-1, with D perhaps TRBD1 (6 bases). CDR3 in amino acids: CASSPRTDMNTEAFF. The CDR3 DNA sequence: TGTGCCAGCAGCCCACGGACAGATATGAACACTGAAGCTTTCTTT.